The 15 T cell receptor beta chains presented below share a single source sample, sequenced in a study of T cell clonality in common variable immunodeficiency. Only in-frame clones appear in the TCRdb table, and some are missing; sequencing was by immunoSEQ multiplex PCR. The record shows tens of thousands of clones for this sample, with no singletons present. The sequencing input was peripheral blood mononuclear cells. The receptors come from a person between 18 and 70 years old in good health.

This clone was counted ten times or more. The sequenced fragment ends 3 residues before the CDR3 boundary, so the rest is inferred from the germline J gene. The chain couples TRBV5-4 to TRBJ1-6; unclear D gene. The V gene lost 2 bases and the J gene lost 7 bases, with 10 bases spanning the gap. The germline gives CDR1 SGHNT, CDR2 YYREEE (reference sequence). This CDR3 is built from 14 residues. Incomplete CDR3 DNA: TGTGCCAGCAGCTTTGGCAATCTGAATTCACCC. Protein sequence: CASSFGNLNSP. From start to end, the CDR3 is CASSFGNLNSPLHF. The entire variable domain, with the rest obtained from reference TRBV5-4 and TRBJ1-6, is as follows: ETGVTQSPTHLIKTRGQQVTLRCSSQSGHNTVSWYQQALGQGPQFIFQYYREEENGRGNFPPRFSGLQFPNYSSELNVNALELDDSALYLCASSFGNLNSPLHFGNGTRLTVT.

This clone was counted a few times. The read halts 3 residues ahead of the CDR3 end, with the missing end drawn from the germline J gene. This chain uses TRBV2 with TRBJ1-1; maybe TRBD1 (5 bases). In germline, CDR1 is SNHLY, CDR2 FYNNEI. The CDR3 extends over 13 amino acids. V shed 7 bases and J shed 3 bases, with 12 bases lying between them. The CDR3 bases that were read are TGTGCCAGCAAGCAGGGTAGAGACACTGAA. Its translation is CASKQGRDTE. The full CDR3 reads CASKQGRDTEAFF.

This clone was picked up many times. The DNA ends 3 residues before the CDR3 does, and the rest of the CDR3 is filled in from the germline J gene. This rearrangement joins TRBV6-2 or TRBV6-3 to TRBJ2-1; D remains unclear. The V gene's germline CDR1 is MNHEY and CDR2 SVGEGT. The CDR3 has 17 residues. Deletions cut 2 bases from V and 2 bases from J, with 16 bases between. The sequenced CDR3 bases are TGTGCCAGCAGTTACCCTGTCGGGTTAGCCACCTACAATGAG. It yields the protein CASSYPVGLATYNE. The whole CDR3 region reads CASSYPVGLATYNEQFF.

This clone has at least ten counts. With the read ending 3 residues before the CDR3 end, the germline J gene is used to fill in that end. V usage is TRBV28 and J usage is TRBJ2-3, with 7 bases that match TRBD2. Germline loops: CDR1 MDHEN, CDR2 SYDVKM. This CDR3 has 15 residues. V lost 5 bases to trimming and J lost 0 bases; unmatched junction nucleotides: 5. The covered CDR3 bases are TGTGCCAGCAGTCCCGGTAGCGGGAGCACAGATACG. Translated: CASSPGSGSTDT. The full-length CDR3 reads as CASSPGSGSTDTQYF.

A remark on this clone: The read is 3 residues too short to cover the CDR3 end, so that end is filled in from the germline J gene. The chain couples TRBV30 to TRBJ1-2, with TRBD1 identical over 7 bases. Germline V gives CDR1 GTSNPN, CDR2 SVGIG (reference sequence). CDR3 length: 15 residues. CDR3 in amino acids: CAWSGGRGRRNDYTF. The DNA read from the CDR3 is TGTGCCTGGAGTGGGGGGAGGGGGCGTCGCAATGAC.

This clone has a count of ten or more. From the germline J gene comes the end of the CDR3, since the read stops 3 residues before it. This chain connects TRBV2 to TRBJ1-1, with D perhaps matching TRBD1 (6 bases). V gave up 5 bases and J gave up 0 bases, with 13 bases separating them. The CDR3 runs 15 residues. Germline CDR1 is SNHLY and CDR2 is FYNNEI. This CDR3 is CASSPQGTVNTEAFF. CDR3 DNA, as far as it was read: TGTGCCAGCAGTCCACAGGGCACCGTGAACACTGAA.

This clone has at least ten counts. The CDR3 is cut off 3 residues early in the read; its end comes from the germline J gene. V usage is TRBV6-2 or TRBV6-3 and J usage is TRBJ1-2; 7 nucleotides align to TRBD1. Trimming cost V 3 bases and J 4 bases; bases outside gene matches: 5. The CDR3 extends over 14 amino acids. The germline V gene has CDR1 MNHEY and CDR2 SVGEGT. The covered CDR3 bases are TGTGCCAGCAGTTATGAGGGGGCAGGCTATGGC. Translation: CASSYEGAGYG. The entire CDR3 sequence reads CASSYEGAGYGYTF.

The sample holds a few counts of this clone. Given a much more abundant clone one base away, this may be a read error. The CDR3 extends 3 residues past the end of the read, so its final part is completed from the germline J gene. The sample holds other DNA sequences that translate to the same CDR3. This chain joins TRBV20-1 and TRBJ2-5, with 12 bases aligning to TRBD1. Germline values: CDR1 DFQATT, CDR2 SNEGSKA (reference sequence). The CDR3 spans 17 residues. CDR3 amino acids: CSARAPGGQGAGETQYF. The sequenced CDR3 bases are TGCAGCGCTAGAGCCCCTGGGGGACAGGGGGCAGGGGAGACC.

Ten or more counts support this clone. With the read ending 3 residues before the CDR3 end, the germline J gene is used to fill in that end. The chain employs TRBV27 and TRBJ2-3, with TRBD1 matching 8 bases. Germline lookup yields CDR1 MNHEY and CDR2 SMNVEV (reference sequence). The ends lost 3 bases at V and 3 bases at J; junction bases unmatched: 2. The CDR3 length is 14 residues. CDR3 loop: CASSFTGGTDTQYF. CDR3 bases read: TGTGCCAGCAGTTTTACAGGGGGAACAGATACG.

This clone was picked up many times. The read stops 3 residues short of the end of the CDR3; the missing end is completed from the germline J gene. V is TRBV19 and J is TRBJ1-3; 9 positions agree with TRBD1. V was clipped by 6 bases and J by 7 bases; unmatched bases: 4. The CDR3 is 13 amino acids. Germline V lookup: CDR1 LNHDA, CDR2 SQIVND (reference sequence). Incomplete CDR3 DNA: TGTGCCAGTAGAACCGGACAGGGGAACACC. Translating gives CASRTGQGNT. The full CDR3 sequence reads CASRTGQGNTIYF.

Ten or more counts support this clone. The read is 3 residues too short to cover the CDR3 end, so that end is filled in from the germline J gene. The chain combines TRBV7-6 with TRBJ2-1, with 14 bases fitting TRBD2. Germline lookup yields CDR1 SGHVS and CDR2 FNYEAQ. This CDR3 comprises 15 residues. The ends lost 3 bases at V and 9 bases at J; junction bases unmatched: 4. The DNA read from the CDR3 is TGTGCCAGCAGCTTGGGACTAGCGGGAGTAATTGAG. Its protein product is CASSLGLAGVIE. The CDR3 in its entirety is CASSLGLAGVIEQFF.

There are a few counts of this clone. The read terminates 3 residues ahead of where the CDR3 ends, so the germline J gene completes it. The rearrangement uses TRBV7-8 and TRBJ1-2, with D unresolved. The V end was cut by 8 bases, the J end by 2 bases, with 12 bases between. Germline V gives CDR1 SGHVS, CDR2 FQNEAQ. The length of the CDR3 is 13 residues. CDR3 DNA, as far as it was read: TGTGCCAGCTCCCGGAGAGGGAACTATGGC. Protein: CASSRRGNYG. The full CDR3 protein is CASSRRGNYGYTF.

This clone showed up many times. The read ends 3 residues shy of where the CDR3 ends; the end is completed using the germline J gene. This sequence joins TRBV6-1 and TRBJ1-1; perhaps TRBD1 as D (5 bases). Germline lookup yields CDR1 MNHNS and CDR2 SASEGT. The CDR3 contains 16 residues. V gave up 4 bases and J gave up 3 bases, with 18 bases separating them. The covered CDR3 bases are TGTGCCAGCAGTGGAGGGCCACAGGAGGGGTACACTGAA. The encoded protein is CASSGGPQEGYTE. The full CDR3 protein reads CASSGGPQEGYTEAFF.

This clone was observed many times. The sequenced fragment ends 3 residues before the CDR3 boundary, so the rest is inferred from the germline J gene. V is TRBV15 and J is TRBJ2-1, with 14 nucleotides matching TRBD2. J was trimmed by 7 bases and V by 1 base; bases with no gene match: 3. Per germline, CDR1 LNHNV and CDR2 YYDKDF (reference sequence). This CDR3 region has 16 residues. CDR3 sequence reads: CATSRGTSGRLNEQFF. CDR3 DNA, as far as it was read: TGTGCCACCAGCAGAGGGACTAGCGGGAGGTTGAATGAG.

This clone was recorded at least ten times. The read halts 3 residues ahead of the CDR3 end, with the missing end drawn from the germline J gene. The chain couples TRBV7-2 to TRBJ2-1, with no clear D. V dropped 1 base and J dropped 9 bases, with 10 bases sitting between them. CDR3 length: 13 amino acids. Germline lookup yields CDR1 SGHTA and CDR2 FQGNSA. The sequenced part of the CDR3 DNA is TGTGCCAGCAGCTTAGTTCGAGCTCCTGAG. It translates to CASSLVRAPE. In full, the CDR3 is CASSLVRAPEQFF. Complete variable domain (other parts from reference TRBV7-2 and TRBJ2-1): GAGVSQSPSNKVTEKGKDVELRCDPISGHTALYWYRQSLGQGLEFLIYFQGNSAPDKSGLPSDRFSAERTGGSVSTLTIQRTQQEDSAVYLCASSLVRAPEQFFGPGTRLTVL.